This T cell receptor (beta chain) was profiled in a study of blood T cell repertoires in COVID-19. CDR3 length: 13 amino acids. V lost 3 bases and J lost 10, with 15 bases in between. Only in-frame clones appear in the TCRdb table, and some are missing; sequencing was by immunoSEQ multiplex PCR. Of 200,000 to 250,000 clones detected, approximately 84% appear once; the ten largest clones hold more than 2%. The TCR sequence derives from an older woman with acute or convalescent COVID-19. The specimen was peripheral blood. This sequence joins TRBV12-3 or TRBV12-4 and TRBJ1-1, with D hard to call. In DNA form, the CDR3 reads TGTGCCAGCAGTTTTAGAGCGGATCCTGCAGCTTTCTTT. It translates to CASSFRADPAAFF.